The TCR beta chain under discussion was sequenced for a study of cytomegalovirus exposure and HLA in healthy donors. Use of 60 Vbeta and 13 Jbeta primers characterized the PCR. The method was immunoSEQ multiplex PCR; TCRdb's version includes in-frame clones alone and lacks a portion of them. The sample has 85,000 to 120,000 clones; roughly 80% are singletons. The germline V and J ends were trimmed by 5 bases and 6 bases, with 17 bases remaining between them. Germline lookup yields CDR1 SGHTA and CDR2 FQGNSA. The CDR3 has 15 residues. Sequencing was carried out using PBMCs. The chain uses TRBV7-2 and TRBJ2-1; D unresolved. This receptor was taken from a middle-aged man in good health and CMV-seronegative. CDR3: CASSRSTQMGNEQFF. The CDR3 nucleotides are TGTGCCAGCAGCCGGTCAACACAGATGGGCAATGAGCAGTTCTTC.